This T cell receptor (beta chain) appears in the sequencing data of a study of identical twins. The CDR3 contains 16 residues. J lost 6 bases, V lost 3 bases, and 8 bases had no gene match. CDR1 and CDR2 (germline): WSHSY, SAAADI. Study outcomes and limitations: Fewer insertions were carried by abundant cord blood beta clonotypes, but none was seen in memory repertoires.

This clonotype came up a few times. Its antigen is currently unknown. TCRdb re-derived calls from the 5' RACE reads in MiXCR, one entry per CDR3 protein. The sample yields about 890,000 distinct CDR3 sequences, roughly an eighth seen once. The data were also submitted as part of a second study, on yellow fever vaccine responses in identical twins.

The sample comprised PBMCs. This sequence originates from a young woman in good health. The chain joins TRBV10-2 to TRBJ2-1; 10 bases match TRBD2. This CDR3 reads CASSEVSGGAFNEQFF. For the CDR3, the DNA is TGCGCCAGCAGTGAAGTGAGCGGGGGGGCATTCAATGAGCAGTTCTTC.